This is a list of T cell receptor beta chains from one sample in a study of siplizumab effects on memory and regulatory T cells. The method was immunoSEQ multiplex PCR; TCRdb's version includes in-frame clones alone and lacks a portion of them. The sample records tens of thousands of clones, approximately 93% being singletons. The specimen was CD8+ T cells sorted from blood. These receptors all stem from a human donor in good health. The CDR3 runs from the conserved cysteine through the conserved F or W. A D gene is named only where the DNA matches it firmly. Clone size is not always given. Where it is, it says once, few, many or a class for expanded clones.

J | V | size | D | DNA | CDR3
TRBJ1-1 | TRBV7-3 | - | TRBD1 | TGTGCCAGCAGCTCAAGACAGGGGGCCGGCACTGAAGCTTTCTTT | CASSSRQGAGTEAFF
TRBJ2-5 | TRBV7-8 | once | TRBD1 | TGTGCCAGCGCGCCGGGGACAGGGGTAGGGGAGACCCAGTACTTC | CASAPGTGVGETQYF
TRBJ2-7 | TRBV30 | - | - | TGTGCCTGGAGTGGCCTCTCCTACGAGCAGTACTTC | CAWSGLSYEQYF
TRBJ2-3 | TRBV6-4 | - | - | TGTGCCAGCAGTGACTCGTCGGAGAGTACGCAGTATTTT | CASSDSSESTQYF
TRBJ2-1 | TRBV4-1 | - | - | TGCGCCAGCAGCCTAAAGCCAGGACACAGCGACAATGAGCAGTTCTTC | CASSLKPGHSDNEQFF
TRBJ2-5 | TRBV30 | - | TRBD1 | TGTGCCTGGAGTAGGGACAGGGGGCGAGTTGAGACCCAGTACTTC | CAWSRDRGRVETQYF
TRBJ2-2 | TRBV9 | - | - | TGTGCCAGCAGCCCGTGGGGGGCGGGGGAGCTGTTTTTT | CASSPWGAGELFF
TRBJ2-7 | TRBV23-1 | once | - | TGCGCCAGCACGACACGGCTATACTACGAGCAGTACTTC | CASTTRLYYEQYF
TRBJ1-1 | TRBV7-6 | - | TRBD1 | TGTGCCAGCAGCTTAGCGCCTGACAGGGGGAACACTGAAGCTTTCTTT | CASSLAPDRGNTEAFF
TRBJ2-1 | TRBV28 | - | TRBD2 | TGTGCCAGCAGTTTCTCGAGTGTGACTAGCGGGAGCGATGAGCAGTTCTTC | CASSFSSVTSGSDEQFF
TRBJ2-1 | TRBV21-1 | - | - | TGTGCCAGCAATCCGGCCCCCCTTTGGTTGAAACGGCGGGAGAGCCAATACAATGAGCAGTTCTTC | CASNPAPLWLKRRESQYNEQFF